The 18 T cell receptor beta chains below were found in one sample sequenced in a study of cytomegalovirus exposure and HLA in healthy donors. Libraries were prepared by immunoSEQ multiplex PCR; TCRdb keeps only in-frame clonotypes and omits some of them. The profile shows some 340,000 clones, about 90% of them singletons. The material sequenced was PBMCs. The receptors shown here come from a woman in her 30s in good health and CMV-seropositive.

This clone was detected only a few times. The sample holds other DNA sequences that translate to the same CDR3. The J gene is TRBJ1-1, the V gene TRBV5-1, with D perhaps TRBD1 (5 bases). Germline assignment: CDR1 SGHRS and CDR2 YFSETQ. The V and J ends lost 0 bases and 4 bases respectively, with 7 bases between them. The CDR3 length is 13 residues. CDR3 sequence reads: CASSLGGSTEAFF. The CDR3 DNA reads TGCGCCAGCAGCTTGGGGGGGAGCACTGAAGCTTTCTTT.

V is TRBV11-1 and J is TRBJ2-7; TRBD2 is a possible D gene (6 bases). The germline gives CDR1 SGHAT, CDR2 FQDESV (reference sequence). V was trimmed by 4 bases and J by 3 bases, leaving 10 bases between them. The CDR3 runs 13 residues. For the CDR3, the DNA is TGTGCCAGCAGCTCCGGGGGAGTCTACGAGCAGTACTTC. Translating gives CASSSGGVYEQYF.

The chain carries TRBV6-6 and TRBJ1-1, with unresolved D. Germline CDR1 is MNHNY and CDR2 is SVGAGI (reference sequence). V shed 7 bases and J shed 5 bases, with 5 bases lying between them. This CDR3 region has 10 residues. DNA for the CDR3: TGTGCCAGCATGGGGACTGAAGCTTTCTTT. It specifies CASMGTEAFF.

This clone has a handful of counts. The same CDR3 arises from other DNA sequences in this sample as well. For the CDR3, the DNA is TGTGCCAGCAGCAACAGGGGCAATCAGCCCCAGCATTTT. Protein: CASSNRGNQPQHF. V is TRBV6-5 and J is TRBJ1-5; a possible D gene is TRBD1 (6 bases). Between the trimmed V and J ends, which lost 6 bases and 2 bases, there was a span of 8 bases. CDR3 length: 13 residues. The germline V gene has CDR1 MNHEY and CDR2 SVGAGI.

This chain connects TRBV28 to TRBJ1-2, with D possibly being TRBD1 (5 bases). The CDR3 is made up of 18 amino acids. Germline V CDR1 and CDR2: MDHEN, SYDVKM. Trimming shortened V by 3 bases and J by 9 bases, and 29 bases separated the two germline ends. CDR3 sequence (DNA): TGTGCCAGCAGTTTTTCTTGGGACCCGAATATAGGTGGGATACGCTACACCTTC. This sequence encodes CASSFSWDPNIGGIRYTF.

The chain carries TRBV2 and TRBJ1-1, with a possible D match to TRBD1 (5 bases). This CDR3 spans 13 amino acids. Germline CDR1 reads SNHLY; CDR2 reads FYNNEI. Trimming pared 6 bases from V and 5 bases from J, leaving 13 bases between. The CDR3 spells CASSDSRWTEAFF. CDR3 in DNA: TGTGCCAGCAGCGACAGTCGTTGGACTGAAGCTTTCTTT.

The chain uses TRBV19 and TRBJ2-7; D is uncertain. Trimming left V 2 bases short and J 3 bases short, with 8 bases between. CDR3 length: 13 residues. Germline CDR1 LNHDA, CDR2 SQIVND (reference sequence). This CDR3 reads CASSIQLFYEQYF. CDR3 bases: TGTGCCAGTAGTATACAGTTATTCTACGAGCAGTACTTC.

The gene calls are TRBV7-9 and TRBJ2-2; 7 bases agree with TRBD1. V was pared by 5 bases and J by 1 base, with 7 bases of the junction left unmatched. The CDR3 spans 16 residues. The germline gives CDR1 SEHNR, CDR2 FQNEAQ (reference sequence). CDR3 bases: TGTGCCAGCAGCAATACCGACAGGGTGAACACCGGGGAGCTGTTTTTT. Residues: CASSNTDRVNTGELFF.

CDR3 DNA: TGCGCCAGCAGCTTGGCCGTCCTAGCGGGGTACAATGAGCAGTTCTTC. Translated: CASSLAVLAGYNEQFF. The V and J genes are TRBV5-1 and TRBJ2-1; 9 bases line up with TRBD2. Germline values: CDR1 SGHRS, CDR2 YFSETQ. The CDR3 length is 16 residues. The trim removed 0 bases at V and 4 bases at J, leaving 5 bases unmatched.

This chain joins TRBV7-2 and TRBJ1-3; the D is unclear. V dropped 3 bases and J dropped 0 bases, with 15 bases sitting between them. The CDR3 totals 17 residues. Germline lookup yields CDR1 SGHTA and CDR2 FQGNSA. CDR3 DNA: TGTGCCAGCAGCTTCGACCCGGCAGGTTACTCTGGAAACACCATATATTTT. It yields the protein CASSFDPAGYSGNTIYF.

The CDR3 nucleotides read TGCGCCAGCAGCTTGGTGGGGGCCGAGCAGTACTTC. It codes for CASSLVGAEQYF. This chain links TRBV5-1 with TRBJ2-7, with D possibly matching TRBD1 (6 bases). Trimming removed 0 bases at V and 6 bases at J, with 7 bases between. Germline V gives CDR1 SGHRS, CDR2 YFSETQ. CDR3 length: 12 residues.

The V call is TRBV7-2, the J call TRBJ1-2, with TRBD1 as a possible D gene (6 bases). Trimming cost V 2 bases and J 0 bases, with 10 bases left between them. Germline V gene data show CDR1 as SGHTA and CDR2 as FQGNSA. This CDR3 has 15 amino acids. CDR3 bases: TGTGCCAGCAGCTTAACAGGGATGTCTAACTATGGCTACACCTTC. Amino acids: CASSLTGMSNYGYTF.

The gene calls are TRBV7-2 and TRBJ1-5; no definite D call. CDR3 length: 15 amino acids. Germline V lookup: CDR1 SGHTA, CDR2 FQGNSA. The V gene lost 0 bases and the J gene lost 4 bases, with 10 bases spanning the gap. The CDR3 is CASSLAPGGNQPQHF. The CDR3 DNA sequence: TGTGCCAGCAGCTTAGCACCCGGAGGGAATCAGCCCCAGCATTTT.

This chain connects TRBV27 to TRBJ2-1; perhaps TRBD1 as D (6 bases). The CDR3 is 15 amino acids. Trimming took 5 bases from V and 4 from J, leaving 15 bases between them. Per the germline V gene, CDR1 is MNHEY and CDR2 is SMNVEV (reference sequence). The chain's CDR3 is CASSPLRGSYNEQFF. CDR3 DNA sequence: TGTGCCAGCAGTCCCCTTAGGGGGAGTTACAATGAGCAGTTCTTC.

This chain links TRBV28 with TRBJ2-1; possible D gene TRBD1, 6 bases. Germline V lookup: CDR1 MDHEN, CDR2 SYDVKM. Between the trimmed V and J ends, which lost 4 bases and 6 bases, there was a span of 16 bases. The CDR3 loop spans 15 amino acids. The CDR3 bases are TGTGCCAGCAGTTGGGACACCGGAAGGGGCAATGAGCAGTTCTTC. Translation gives CASSWDTGRGNEQFF.

The chain links TRBV4-1 to TRBJ2-2; TRBD2 aligns across 11 bases. V lost 4 bases to trimming and J lost 6 bases; unmatched junction nucleotides: 1. The germline V gene has CDR1 MGHRA and CDR2 YSYEKL. This CDR3 contains 14 residues. The CDR3 coding sequence is TGCGCCAGCAGCCCGGGACTAGCGGCCGGGGAGCTGTTTTTT. Encoded protein: CASSPGLAAGELFF.

The table lists this clone with a count of one. The chain links TRBV4-3 to TRBJ1-6; 7 bases are shared with TRBD1. This CDR3 region has 14 residues. Germline assignment: CDR1 LGHNA and CDR2 YSLEER. V lost 3 bases and J lost 5; bases outside the gene matches: 1. This CDR3 reads CASSQTGNNSPLHF. The CDR3 DNA reads TGCGCCAGCAGCCAGACAGGGAATAATTCACCCCTCCACTTT.

V usage is TRBV27 and J usage is TRBJ2-1, with D perhaps given as TRBD1 or TRBD2 (5 bases each). Germline CDR1 and CDR2: MNHEY and SMNVEV (reference sequence). CDR3 length: 15 amino acids. The V end lost 4 bases, the J end lost 7 bases, and 17 bases lay between the germline ends. The CDR3 DNA reads TGTGCCAGCAGTTACCAAGGTGGGGGATCTAATGAGCAGTTCTTC. Its translation is CASSYQGGGSNEQFF.